These T cell receptor beta chains were read from a single sample in a study of identical twins. TCRdb analysed the 5' RACE reads with MiXCR anew, one entry per CDR3 protein. The table has around 530,000 distinct CDR3 sequences, 13% to 15% seen once. This same sample was also taken into another study, of yellow fever vaccine responses in identical twins.

Input material: CD4+ T cells sorted from blood. These receptors were taken from a young woman in good health. CDR3s include the opening cysteine and the closing phenylalanine or tryptophan. D genes are given only for firm matches. Size tells how often a clone was seen (once, few, many) or the class of an expanded clone, and some rows leave it out.

D gene: TRBD1
V gene: TRBV20-1
clone size: few
J gene: TRBJ1-1
CDR3 protein: CSARVGTAKNTEAFF
CDR3 DNA: TGCAGTGCTAGAGTCGGGACAGCGAAAAACACTGAAGCTTTCTTT

D gene: TRBD2
V gene: TRBV20-1
clone size: few
J gene: TRBJ2-3
CDR3 protein: CSAREGLAGGLDTQYF
CDR3 DNA: TGCAGTGCTAGAGAAGGACTAGCGGGAGGCTTAGATACGCAGTATTTT

D gene: NA
V gene: TRBV20-1
clone size: NA
J gene: TRBJ2-1
CDR3 protein: CSASTTSYLYSYNEQFF
CDR3 DNA: TGCAGTGCTTCGACAACTTCATACCTATACTCCTACAATGAGCAGTTCTTC

D gene: TRBD1
V gene: TRBV5-1
clone size: many
J gene: TRBJ1-1
CDR3 protein: CASSPRRQGETEAFF
CDR3 DNA: TGCGCCAGCAGCCCGAGGCGGCAGGGGGAGACTGAAGCTTTCTTT

D gene: NA
V gene: TRBV20-1
clone size: few
J gene: TRBJ2-5
CDR3 protein: CSARDSAGSMETQYF
CDR3 DNA: TGCAGTGCTAGAGATTCGGCAGGGAGTATGGAGACCCAGTACTTC

D gene: NA
V gene: TRBV5-1
clone size: NA
J gene: TRBJ2-7
CDR3 protein: CASSLNPSKSYEQYF
CDR3 DNA: TGCGCCAGCAGCTTGAACCCTAGCAAGTCCTACGAGCAGTACTTC

D gene: NA
V gene: TRBV29-1
clone size: many
J gene: TRBJ2-1
CDR3 protein: CSVRKRDMNGYNEQFF
CDR3 DNA: TGCAGCGTCCGGAAAAGGGACATGAATGGCTACAATGAGCAGTTCTTC

D gene: TRBD2
V gene: TRBV7-9
clone size: NA
J gene: TRBJ2-1
CDR3 protein: CASSQIPSGTYNEQFF
CDR3 DNA: TGTGCCAGCAGTCAAATCCCTAGCGGGACTTACAATGAGCAGTTCTTC

D gene: NA
V gene: TRBV12-3/TRBV12-4
clone size: NA
J gene: TRBJ2-3
CDR3 protein: CASSLTRGSSTDTQYF
CDR3 DNA: TGTGCCAGCAGTTTGACCAGGGGCTCGAGCACAGATACGCAGTATTTT

D gene: NA
V gene: TRBV19
clone size: NA
J gene: TRBJ1-1
CDR3 protein: CASSITQGIEAFF
CDR3 DNA: TGTGCCAGTAGTATCACTCAGGGAATTGAAGCTTTCTTT

D gene: NA
V gene: TRBV19
clone size: NA
J gene: TRBJ2-2
CDR3 protein: CASTVDTGNTGELFF
CDR3 DNA: TGTGCCAGTACCGTCGATACAGGGAACACCGGGGAGCTGTTTTTT

D gene: TRBD1
V gene: TRBV25-1
clone size: NA
J gene: TRBJ2-2
CDR3 protein: CASSEDRGYNTGELFF
CDR3 DNA: TGTGCCAGCAGTGAGGACAGGGGGTATAACACCGGGGAGCTGTTTTTT

D gene: NA
V gene: TRBV5-6
clone size: few
J gene: TRBJ2-3
CDR3 protein: CASSLDLQSTDTQYF
CDR3 DNA: TGTGCCAGCAGCTTGGATCTCCAGAGCACAGATACGCAGTATTTT

D gene: NA
V gene: TRBV27
clone size: few
J gene: TRBJ2-1
CDR3 protein: CASSFLGLTNTYNEQFF
CDR3 DNA: TGTGCCAGCAGTTTTTTGGGACTGACAAACACCTACAATGAGCAGTTCTTC

D gene: NA
V gene: TRBV12-3/TRBV12-4
clone size: many
J gene: TRBJ1-5
CDR3 protein: CASSLMGGSQPQHF
CDR3 DNA: TGTGCCAGCAGTTTAATGGGAGGGAGTCAGCCCCAGCATTTT

D gene: TRBD2
V gene: TRBV12-3/TRBV12-4
clone size: few
J gene: TRBJ2-1
CDR3 protein: CASSYGLAGTGEQFF
CDR3 DNA: TGTGCCAGCAGTTACGGACTAGCGGGGACAGGTGAGCAGTTCTTC

D gene: NA
V gene: TRBV5-1
clone size: many
J gene: TRBJ2-5
CDR3 protein: CASSLVGTQETQYF
CDR3 DNA: TGCGCCAGCAGCTTGGTGGGGACCCAAGAGACCCAGTACTTC

D gene: TRBD2
V gene: TRBV20-1
clone size: NA
J gene: TRBJ2-5
CDR3 protein: CSARGASGGETQYF
CDR3 DNA: TGCAGTGCTAGAGGGGCTAGCGGGGGAGAGACCCAGTACTTC

D gene: TRBD1
V gene: TRBV7-9
clone size: NA
J gene: TRBJ2-1
CDR3 protein: CASSWTGSKNEQFF
CDR3 DNA: TGTGCCAGCAGCTGGACAGGGTCTAAGAATGAGCAGTTCTTC

D gene: NA
V gene: TRBV7-9
clone size: few
J gene: TRBJ2-1
CDR3 protein: CASSPQNYEQFF
CDR3 DNA: TGTGCCAGCAGCCCCCAAAATTATGAGCAGTTCTTC

D gene: NA
V gene: TRBV12-3/TRBV12-4
clone size: NA
J gene: TRBJ2-1
CDR3 protein: CASSTSGQGGNEQFF
CDR3 DNA: NA

D gene: TRBD2
V gene: TRBV6-5
clone size: few
J gene: TRBJ2-3
CDR3 protein: CASSSGTSGRDTQYF
CDR3 DNA: TGTGCCAGCAGTTCCGGGACTAGCGGGAGAGATACGCAGTATTTT

D gene: TRBD1
V gene: TRBV20-1
clone size: few
J gene: TRBJ2-1
CDR3 protein: CSARPGGASSGRPYNEQFF
CDR3 DNA: TGCAGTGCTAGACCAGGGGGCGCGTCTTCAGGGCGCCCCTACAATGAGCAGTTCTTC

D gene: TRBD1
V gene: TRBV11-2
clone size: few
J gene: TRBJ2-3
CDR3 protein: CASSPRGRSSGDLYTQYF
CDR3 DNA: TGTGCCAGCAGCCCCAGGGGGCGGTCGTCTGGTGATTTGTATACGCAGTATTTT

D gene: NA
V gene: TRBV12-3/TRBV12-4
clone size: few
J gene: TRBJ1-1
CDR3 protein: CASRLGGVWFSEAFF
CDR3 DNA: TGTGCCAGCAGACTAGGAGGTGTATGGTTTAGTGAAGCTTTCTTT

D gene: TRBD2
V gene: TRBV14
clone size: NA
J gene: TRBJ2-3
CDR3 protein: CASSQVAGGASYTQYF
CDR3 DNA: TGTGCCAGCAGCCAGGTAGCGGGGGGTGCATCATATACGCAGTATTTT

D gene: NA
V gene: TRBV28
clone size: few
J gene: TRBJ2-7
CDR3 protein: CASSFELRSYEQYF
CDR3 DNA: TGTGCCAGCAGTTTCGAGCTAAGATCCTACGAGCAGTACTTC

D gene: TRBD1
V gene: TRBV20-1
clone size: NA
J gene: TRBJ2-5
CDR3 protein: CSANEPGQGVGTQYF
CDR3 DNA: TGCAGTGCTAACGAGCCGGGACAGGGGGTCGGGACCCAGTACTTC

D gene: TRBD1
V gene: TRBV11-2
clone size: few
J gene: TRBJ2-1
CDR3 protein: CASSPGQDFYNEQFF
CDR3 DNA: TGTGCCAGCAGCCCGGGACAGGATTTCTACAATGAGCAGTTCTTC

D gene: NA
V gene: TRBV9
clone size: NA
J gene: TRBJ1-1
CDR3 protein: CASSITGVSGEAFF
CDR3 DNA: TGTGCCAGCAGCATAACCGGGGTGTCGGGTGAAGCTTTCTTT

D gene: NA
V gene: TRBV12-3/TRBV12-4
clone size: few
J gene: TRBJ1-5
CDR3 protein: CASRGQSSGQPQHF
CDR3 DNA: TGTGCCAGCAGAGGACAGTCCTCGGGGCAGCCCCAGCATTTT

D gene: NA
V gene: TRBV10-3
clone size: NA
J gene: TRBJ2-7
CDR3 protein: CAISGGLDRLRQYF
CDR3 DNA: TGTGCCATCAGTGGGGGGTTAGACCGCCTGAGGCAGTACTTC

D gene: NA
V gene: TRBV14
clone size: few
J gene: TRBJ2-2
CDR3 protein: CASSRSIGNTGELFF
CDR3 DNA: TGTGCCAGCAGCCGGTCAATAGGAAACACCGGGGAGCTGTTTTTT

D gene: NA
V gene: TRBV10-3
clone size: NA
J gene: TRBJ1-2
CDR3 protein: CAITQTSLGYGYTF
CDR3 DNA: TGTGCCATCACGCAAACGAGCCTGGGGTATGGCTACACCTTC

D gene: TRBD1
V gene: TRBV12-3/TRBV12-4
clone size: many
J gene: TRBJ1-1
CDR3 protein: CASRRDRGRNTEAFF
CDR3 DNA: TGTGCCAGCAGACGGGACAGGGGGAGGAACACTGAAGCTTTCTTT

D gene: TRBD2
V gene: TRBV5-1
clone size: NA
J gene: TRBJ2-7
CDR3 protein: CASTERGTYEQYF
CDR3 DNA: TGCGCCAGCACAGAGCGGGGGACCTACGAGCAGTACTTC

D gene: NA
V gene: TRBV6-1
clone size: NA
J gene: TRBJ2-5
CDR3 protein: CASSVGGTGETQYF
CDR3 DNA: TGTGCCAGCAGTGTAGGGGGGACGGGAGAGACCCAGTACTTC

D gene: NA
V gene: TRBV4-1
clone size: few
J gene: TRBJ1-4
CDR3 protein: CASSQASDPRGEKLFF
CDR3 DNA: TGCGCCAGCAGCCAAGCTTCGGACCCGCGGGGGGAAAAACTGTTTTTT

D gene: TRBD1
V gene: TRBV10-2
clone size: few
J gene: TRBJ2-3
CDR3 protein: CASMRDRGDTQYF
CDR3 DNA: TGCGCCAGCATGAGAGACAGGGGAGATACGCAGTATTTT

D gene: NA
V gene: TRBV14
clone size: NA
J gene: TRBJ2-7
CDR3 protein: CASSQANYEQYF
CDR3 DNA: TGTGCCAGCAGCCAAGCCAACTACGAGCAGTACTTC

D gene: NA
V gene: TRBV9
clone size: NA
J gene: TRBJ1-4
CDR3 protein: CASSSGTNEKLFF
CDR3 DNA: TGTGCCAGCAGCTCAGGGACGAATGAAAAACTGTTTTTT

D gene: NA
V gene: TRBV12-3/TRBV12-4
clone size: many
J gene: TRBJ2-5
CDR3 protein: CASSSGLGETQYF
CDR3 DNA: TGTGCCAGCAGTTCCGGACTTGGGGAGACCCAGTACTTC

D gene: TRBD2
V gene: TRBV28
clone size: few
J gene: TRBJ2-7
CDR3 protein: CASSLAGRSYEQYF
CDR3 DNA: TGTGCCAGCAGCTTAGCGGGAAGGTCCTACGAGCAGTACTTC

D gene: TRBD2
V gene: TRBV12-3/TRBV12-4
clone size: NA
J gene: TRBJ2-6
CDR3 protein: CASSPPGLAGSSGANVLTF
CDR3 DNA: TGTGCCAGCAGTCCCCCGGGACTAGCGGGCTCCTCTGGGGCCAACGTCCTGACTTTC

D gene: TRBD2
V gene: TRBV5-6
clone size: few
J gene: TRBJ2-1
CDR3 protein: CASSLSSGGARNEQFF
CDR3 DNA: TGTGCCAGCAGCTTGAGTAGCGGGGGGGCCAGGAATGAGCAGTTCTTC

D gene: NA
V gene: TRBV20-1
clone size: NA
J gene: TRBJ1-1
CDR3 protein: CSARVGSANTEAFF
CDR3 DNA: TGCAGTGCTAGAGTCGGAAGCGCGAACACTGAAGCTTTCTTT

D gene: NA
V gene: TRBV5-8
clone size: NA
J gene: TRBJ2-2
CDR3 protein: CASSPYPYGTGELFF
CDR3 DNA: TGTGCCAGCAGCCCCTACCCCTACGGCACCGGGGAGCTGTTTTTT

D gene: NA
V gene: TRBV9
clone size: many
J gene: TRBJ2-5
CDR3 protein: CASSGRLQETQYF
CDR3 DNA: TGTGCCAGCAGCGGGCGGCTGCAAGAGACCCAGTACTTC

D gene: NA
V gene: TRBV15
clone size: few
J gene: TRBJ2-2
CDR3 protein: CATSRGASAATNTGELFF
CDR3 DNA: TGTGCCACCAGCAGAGGCGCTAGCGCCGCGACGAACACCGGGGAGCTGTTTTTT

D gene: TRBD2
V gene: TRBV5-1
clone size: NA
J gene: TRBJ2-3
CDR3 protein: CASSLWGQRETADTQYF
CDR3 DNA: TGCGCCAGCAGCTTGTGGGGGCAGCGGGAGACGGCAGATACGCAGTATTTT

D gene: TRBD1
V gene: TRBV12-3/TRBV12-4
clone size: NA
J gene: TRBJ2-6
CDR3 protein: CASSHLRGSGANVLTF
CDR3 DNA: TGTGCCAGCAGCCACCTCAGGGGGTCTGGGGCCAACGTCCTGACTTTC

D gene: TRBD1
V gene: TRBV20-1
clone size: NA
J gene: TRBJ2-5
CDR3 protein: CSARVGTAQETQYF
CDR3 DNA: TGCAGTGCTAGAGTCGGGACAGCCCAAGAGACCCAGTACTTC

D gene: NA
V gene: TRBV28
clone size: few
J gene: TRBJ2-1
CDR3 protein: CASSLVGRAGSYNEQFF
CDR3 DNA: TGTGCCAGCAGTTTGGTAGGTCGGGCAGGGTCCTACAATGAGCAGTTCTTC